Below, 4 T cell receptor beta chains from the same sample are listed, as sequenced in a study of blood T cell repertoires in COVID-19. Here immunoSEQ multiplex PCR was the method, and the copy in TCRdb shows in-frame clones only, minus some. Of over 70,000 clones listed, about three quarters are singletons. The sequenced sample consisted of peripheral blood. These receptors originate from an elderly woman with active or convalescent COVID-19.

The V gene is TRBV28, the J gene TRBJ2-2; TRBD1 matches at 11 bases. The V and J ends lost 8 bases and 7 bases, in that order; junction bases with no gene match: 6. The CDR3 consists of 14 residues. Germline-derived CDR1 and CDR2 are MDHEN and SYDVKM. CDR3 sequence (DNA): TGTGCCAGCGCTGGACAGGGGGCAGGCGGGGAGCTGTTTTTT. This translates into CASAGQGAGGELFF.

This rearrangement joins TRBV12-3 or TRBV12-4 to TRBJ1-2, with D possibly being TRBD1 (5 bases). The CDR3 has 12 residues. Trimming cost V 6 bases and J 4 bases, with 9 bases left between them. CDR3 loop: CASSPGGYGYTF. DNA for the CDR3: TGTGCCAGCAGCCCCGGGGGCTATGGCTACACCTTC.

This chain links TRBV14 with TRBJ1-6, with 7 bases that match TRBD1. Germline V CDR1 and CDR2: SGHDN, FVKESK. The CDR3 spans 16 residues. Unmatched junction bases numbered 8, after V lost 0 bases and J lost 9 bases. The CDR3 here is CASSQDRRQGSSPLHF. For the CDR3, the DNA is TGTGCCAGCAGCCAAGATCGGAGACAGGGAAGTTCACCCCTCCACTTT.

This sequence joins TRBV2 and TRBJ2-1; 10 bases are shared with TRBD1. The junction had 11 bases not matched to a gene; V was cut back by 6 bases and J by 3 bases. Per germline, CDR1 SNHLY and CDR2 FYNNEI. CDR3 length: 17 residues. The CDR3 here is CASRGDRGVVVYNEQFF. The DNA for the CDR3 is TGTGCCAGCAGGGGGGACAGGGGAGTGGTAGTCTACAATGAGCAGTTCTTC.